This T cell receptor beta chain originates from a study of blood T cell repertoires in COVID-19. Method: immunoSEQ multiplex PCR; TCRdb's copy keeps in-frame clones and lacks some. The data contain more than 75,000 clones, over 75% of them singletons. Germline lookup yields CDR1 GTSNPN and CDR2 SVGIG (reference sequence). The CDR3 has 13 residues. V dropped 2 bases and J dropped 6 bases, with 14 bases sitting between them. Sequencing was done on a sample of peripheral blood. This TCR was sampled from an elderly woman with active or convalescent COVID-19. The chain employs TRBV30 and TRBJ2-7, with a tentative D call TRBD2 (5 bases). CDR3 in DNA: TGTGCCTGGAGTCTAGCTGGGTCGCTCGAGCAGTACTTC. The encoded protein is CAWSLAGSLEQYF.